Below are 30 T cell receptor beta chains sequenced from a single sample in a study of blood T cell repertoires in COVID-19. Assay used: immunoSEQ multiplex PCR; TCRdb lists only in-frame clones, some missing. The sample contains about 35,000 clones, about 85% of which appear only once. The material sequenced was peripheral blood. The receptors derive from a man in his fifties or sixties with active or convalescent COVID-19.

The rearrangement joins TRBV27 to TRBJ2-1; TRBD1 might be the D (5 bases). This CDR3 spans 17 amino acids. CDR1 and CDR2 (germline): MNHEY, SMNVEV (reference sequence). Trimming removed 5 bases at V and 8 bases at J, with 25 bases between. The CDR3 nucleotides read TGTGCCAGCAGTGCACACTCCAGGGTAATCTTATTCGATGAGCAGTTCTTC. Its protein is CASSAHSRVILFDEQFF.

This chain joins TRBV5-5 and TRBJ2-3; tentatively, D is TRBD1 (5 bases). The CDR3 is made up of 15 amino acids. Per the germline V gene, CDR1 is SGHKS and CDR2 is YYEKEE (reference sequence). Trimming took 5 bases from V and 2 from J, leaving 15 bases between them. The CDR3 sequence is CASRGVVIVTDTQYF. Here the CDR3 DNA reads TGTGCCAGCAGAGGGGTAGTAATTGTCACAGATACGCAGTATTTT.

This chain connects TRBV19 to TRBJ1-2; weak D call: TRBD1 (6 bases). Germline V CDR1 and CDR2: LNHDA, SQIVND (reference sequence). The CDR3 totals 13 residues. V lost 6 bases, J lost 4 bases, and 12 bases lay in between. The chain's CDR3 is CASSRTVRYGYTF. The CDR3 region has the DNA TGTGCCAGTAGCAGGACAGTCCGCTATGGCTACACCTTC. Using reference TRBV19 and TRBJ1-2 for the parts outside the CDR3, the full variable domain is DGGITQSPKYLFRKEGQNVTLSCEQNLNHDAMYWYRQDPGQGLRLIYYSQIVNDFQKGDIAEGYSVSREKKESFPLTVTSAQKNPTAFYLCASSRTVRYGYTFGSGTRLTVV.

This clone was detected only a few times. This chain uses TRBV6-2 or TRBV6-3 with TRBJ2-5; 7 bases agree with TRBD2. Germline CDR1 is MNHEY and CDR2 is SVGEGT. The CDR3 runs 17 residues. Losses at the gene ends were 0 bases for V and 2 bases for J; bases not matched to a gene: 9. The DNA for the CDR3 is TGTGCCAGCAGTTACTCTTCGCGGGAGATTTTACAAGAGACCCAGTACTTC. Translation: CASSYSSREILQETQYF.

J is TRBJ2-5 and V is TRBV2; a possible D gene is TRBD2 (6 bases). Trimming shortened V by 6 bases and J by 6 bases, and 17 bases separated the two germline ends. Germline CDR1 SNHLY, CDR2 FYNNEI. The CDR3 runs to 14 residues. CDR3 nucleotides: TGTGCCAGCAGGACGGGCTCCGGGGGACAGACCCAGTACTTC. Translating gives CASRTGSGGQTQYF.

The chain combines TRBV10-3 with TRBJ2-7; a weak D match, TRBD1 (7 bases). Trimming removed 10 bases from V and 2 bases from J, with 18 bases in between. CDR1 is ENHRY and CDR2 is SYGVKD in the germline V gene. There are 14 residues in the CDR3. The CDR3 region is CATTRGAPTYEQYV. In DNA form, the CDR3 reads TGTGCCACCACCAGGGGGGCACCGACCTACGAGCAGTACGTC.

The chain couples TRBV11-2 to TRBJ2-1, with D possibly matching TRBD2 (5 bases). The CDR3 is 15 amino acids. The germline gives CDR1 SGHAT, CDR2 FQNNGV. V shed 2 bases and J shed 8 bases, with 16 bases lying between them. CDR3 loop: CASSLSGHDFDEQFF. The DNA for the CDR3 is TGTGCCAGCAGCTTAAGCGGCCACGACTTTGATGAGCAGTTCTTC.

This clone was seen more than once but under ten times. V and J are TRBV15 and TRBJ1-5; 7 bases are a match to TRBD1. CDR1 is LNHNV, CDR2 YYDKDF, per germline (reference sequence). The CDR3 has 16 amino acids. Trimming took 0 bases from V and 4 from J; bases not matched to a gene: 6. The CDR3 loop is CATSRDLGTANQPQHF. The CDR3 bases are TGTGCCACCAGCAGAGATCTCGGGACAGCTAATCAGCCCCAGCATTTT.

V gene TRBV29-1 combines with J gene TRBJ1-2, with D tentatively TRBD1 (6 bases). Germline assignment: CDR1 SQVTM and CDR2 ANQGSEA. V lost 5 bases and J lost 5, with 15 bases in between. This CDR3 contains 13 residues. The CDR3 protein is CSVQGPLGYGYTF. CDR3 bases: TGCAGCGTTCAGGGGCCCCTGGGATATGGCTACACCTTC. Complete variable domain (other parts from reference TRBV29-1 and TRBJ1-2): SAVISQKPSRDICQRGTSLTIQCQVDSQVTMMFWYRQQPGQSLTLIATANQGSEATYESGFVIDKFPISRPNLTFSTLTVSNMSPEDSSIYLCSVQGPLGYGYTFGSGTRLTVV.

The chain is built from TRBV2 and TRBJ2-7; the match to TRBD2 covers 8 bases. Germline V gene lookup returns CDR1 SNHLY and CDR2 FYNNEI. The CDR3 is made up of 18 amino acids. With 3 bases clipped from V and 0 bases from J, the junction kept 13 bases outside the gene matches. The chain's CDR3 is CASSDPLAGTVRSYEQYV. CDR3 DNA sequence: TGTGCCAGCAGTGATCCCTTAGCGGGGACCGTCCGCTCCTACGAGCAGTACGTC.

The gene calls are TRBV28 and TRBJ2-1; D call uncertain. The CDR3 is 11 residues long. The V end was cut by 4 bases, the J end by 7 bases, with 5 bases between. The V gene's germline CDR1 is MDHEN and CDR2 SYDVKM. The chain's CDR3 is CASSSRNEQFF. The CDR3 bases are TGTGCCAGCAGTTCGAGGAATGAGCAGTTCTTC.

V and J are TRBV30 and TRBJ2-1; TRBD2 matches 8 bases. The CDR3 is made up of 14 amino acids. Trimming cost V 2 bases and J 8 bases; bases outside gene matches: 8. Germline V gene sequence: CDR1 GTSNPN, CDR2 SVGIG (reference sequence). The CDR3 bases are TGTGCCTGGAGTTCCGGGACTAGAGTCCATGAGCAGTTCTTC. As protein: CAWSSGTRVHEQFF.

The rearrangement links TRBV30 to TRBJ1-2; possible D gene TRBD1, 6 bases. V dropped 5 bases and J dropped 4 bases, with 17 bases sitting between them. CDR3 length: 14 amino acids. Germline V CDR1 and CDR2: GTSNPN, SVGIG (reference sequence). CDR3: CAWARGGQAYGYTF. CDR3 sequence (DNA): TGTGCCTGGGCCCGGGGGGGGCAGGCCTATGGCTACACCTTC.

The chain has TRBV5-5 and TRBJ1-1; weak D call: TRBD1 (6 bases). The CDR3 is made up of 16 amino acids. CDR1 and CDR2 (germline): SGHKS, YYEKEE (reference sequence). Trimming cost V 0 bases and J 3 bases, with 15 bases left between them. CDR3 sequence (DNA): TGTGCCAGCAGCTTGGCCGTCGGCAGGGGAGACACTGAAGCTTTCTTT. It specifies CASSLAVGRGDTEAFF.

This chain's CDR3 is CASSSQGIQETQYF. The DNA of the CDR3 is TGCGCCAGCAGTTCACAGGGGATTCAAGAGACCCAGTACTTC. The chain joins TRBV5-1 to TRBJ2-5; 7 positions match TRBD1. Unmatched junction bases numbered 6, after V lost 5 bases and J lost 2 bases. The germline V gene has CDR1 SGHRS and CDR2 YFSETQ. This CDR3 has 14 amino acids.

The genes are TRBV12-3 or TRBV12-4 and TRBJ1-1; D not certain. The CDR3 runs 12 residues. With 3 bases removed from V and 7 bases from J, the gap between germline ends came to 9 bases. CDR3 nucleotides: TGTGCCAGCAGTTTTACGGCGGTTGAAGCTTTCTTT. Its protein product is CASSFTAVEAFF.

A few counts support this clone. The chain joins TRBV5-5 to TRBJ1-2; D is unclear. Between the trimmed V and J ends, which lost 5 bases and 14 bases, there was a span of 19 bases. This CDR3 region has 12 residues. The germline gives CDR1 SGHKS, CDR2 YYEKEE (reference sequence). CDR3 sequence (DNA): TGTGCCAGCAGTAATTCGACGGGTAAAAAGACCTTC. Its protein product is CASSNSTGKKTF. Full variable domain (missing parts from reference TRBV5-5 and TRBJ1-2): DAGVTQSPTHLIKTRGQQVTLRCSPISGHKSVSWYQQVLGQGPQFIFQYYEKEERGRGNFPDRFSARQFPNYSSELNVNALLLGDSALYLCASSNSTGKKTFGSGTRLTVV.

The sample holds a few counts of this clone. The chain uses TRBV19 and TRBJ1-1, with unresolved D. This CDR3 has 15 residues. Germline V CDR1 and CDR2: LNHDA, SQIVND (reference sequence). The V end lost 0 bases, the J end lost 4 bases, and 12 bases lay between the germline ends. The CDR3 region has the DNA TGTGCCAGTAGTATAGAAGAGGGTTTGAGCACTGAAGCTTTCTTT. Translation gives CASSIEEGLSTEAFF.

The chain has TRBV24-1 and TRBJ1-4; D is unresolved. V gave up 9 bases and J gave up 0 bases, with 10 bases separating them. CDR1 and CDR2 (germline): KGHDR, SFDVKD. The CDR3 loop spans 14 amino acids. CDR3 sequence (DNA): TGTGCCACCGTAACCGGTTCAACTAATGAAAAACTGTTTTTT. It yields the protein CATVTGSTNEKLFF.

CDR3 sequence reads: CASSTTGGIGELFF. The CDR3 nucleotides read TGTGCCAGCAGTACAACAGGGGGCATCGGGGAGCTGTTTTTT. The chain is built from TRBV6-5 and TRBJ2-2, with TRBD1 identical over 9 bases. V shed 5 bases and J 7 bases; nucleotides not matched to a gene: 5. Per the germline V gene, CDR1 is MNHEY and CDR2 is SVGAGI. The CDR3 runs 14 residues.

The V gene is TRBV3-1 (or the pseudogene TRBV3-2), the J gene TRBJ2-1, with TRBD2 matching 12 bases. The germline gives CDR1 LGHDT, CDR2 YNNKEL (reference sequence). J gave up 15 bases and V 0 bases, and 9 bases lay outside the gene matches. The CDR3 loop spans 15 amino acids. The CDR3: CASSQDHGTSGLRFF. CDR3 coding DNA: TGTGCCAGCAGCCAAGATCATGGGACTAGCGGGCTGAGGTTCTTC.

The chain joins TRBV27 to TRBJ1-1; D unclear. The CDR3 has 13 residues. V lost 5 bases and J lost 10, with 17 bases in between. Germline CDR1 MNHEY, CDR2 SMNVEV (reference sequence). The CDR3 sequence: CASSLSGPEGAFF. The CDR3 DNA sequence: TGTGCCAGCAGTCTCTCGGGCCCCGAGGGAGCTTTCTTT.

The gene calls are TRBV4-1 and TRBJ2-5; possible D gene TRBD2, 6 bases. The V gene's germline CDR1 is MGHRA and CDR2 YSYEKL. The V end lost 0 bases, the J end lost 7 bases, and 15 bases lay between the germline ends. The CDR3 is 15 residues long. The CDR3 nucleotides read TGCGCCAGCAGCCAAGATGAGAAACTAGCCGGGACCCAGTACTTC. Amino acids: CASSQDEKLAGTQYF.

The genes are TRBV10-3 and TRBJ1-2; D is undetermined. The V end was cut by 5 bases, the J end by 1 base, with 8 bases between. Germline CDR1 reads ENHRY; CDR2 reads SYGVKD. This CDR3 is built from 13 residues. The CDR3 nucleotides read TGTGCCATCAGTTCATCCTATAACTATGGCTACACCTTC. It specifies CAISSSYNYGYTF.

The CDR3 spells CASWDRGNYGYTF. CDR3 sequence (DNA): TGTGCCAGCTGGGACAGGGGAAACTATGGCTACACCTTC. The rearrangement joins TRBV27 to TRBJ1-2, with 10 nucleotides matching TRBD1. The CDR3 is made up of 13 amino acids. V gave up 8 bases and J gave up 2 bases; unmatched junction bases: 2. Germline V gives CDR1 MNHEY, CDR2 SMNVEV (reference sequence).

The genes are TRBV19 and TRBJ2-1; TRBD1 aligns across 8 bases. CDR1 and CDR2 from the germline V gene are LNHDA and SQIVND (reference sequence). The ends lost 5 bases at V and 4 bases at J; junction bases unmatched: 4. The CDR3 runs 14 residues. CDR3 in amino acids: CASSGQGSYNEQFF. DNA for the CDR3: TGTGCCAGTAGTGGACAGGGAAGTTACAATGAGCAGTTCTTC.

The rearrangement uses TRBV12-3 or TRBV12-4 and TRBJ1-1, with D possibly matching TRBD1 (5 bases). V was trimmed by 3 bases and J by 1 base, leaving 6 bases between them. CDR3 size: 13 residues. The CDR3 coding sequence is TGTGCCAGCAGTTTTACAGGGAACACTGAAGCTTTCTTT. Protein sequence: CASSFTGNTEAFF.

The genes are TRBV5-4 and TRBJ2-5; 8 bases map to TRBD2. Looked up from germline, CDR1 is SGHNT and CDR2 is YYREEE (reference sequence). V lost 4 bases, J lost 3 bases, and 11 bases stayed unmatched. The CDR3 is 16 residues long. The CDR3 nucleotides are TGTGCCAGCAGCCGCGTGTCGGGAGGGCCTGAAGAGACCCAGTACTTC. As protein: CASSRVSGGPEETQYF.

V usage is TRBV6-5 and J usage is TRBJ2-7; possible D gene TRBD2, 5 bases. The CDR3 spans 13 residues. Germline V gives CDR1 MNHEY, CDR2 SVGAGI. V was trimmed by 7 bases and J by 4 bases, leaving 14 bases between them. CDR3 in DNA: TGTGCCAGCACCGACCCGGGGATTTACGAGCAGTACGTC. Its translation is CASTDPGIYEQYV.

This clone was recorded once. The chain recombines TRBV3-1 (or the pseudogene TRBV3-2) with TRBJ1-2; 7 bases agree with TRBD1. The CDR3 contains 15 residues. Germline values: CDR1 LGHDT, CDR2 YNNKEL (reference sequence). The V segment lost 0 bases and the J segment 5 bases; nucleotides outside the gene matches: 6. The CDR3 coding sequence is TGTGCCAGCAGCCAAGACCCCGGGACAGCGTATGGCTACACCTTC. Encoded protein: CASSQDPGTAYGYTF.